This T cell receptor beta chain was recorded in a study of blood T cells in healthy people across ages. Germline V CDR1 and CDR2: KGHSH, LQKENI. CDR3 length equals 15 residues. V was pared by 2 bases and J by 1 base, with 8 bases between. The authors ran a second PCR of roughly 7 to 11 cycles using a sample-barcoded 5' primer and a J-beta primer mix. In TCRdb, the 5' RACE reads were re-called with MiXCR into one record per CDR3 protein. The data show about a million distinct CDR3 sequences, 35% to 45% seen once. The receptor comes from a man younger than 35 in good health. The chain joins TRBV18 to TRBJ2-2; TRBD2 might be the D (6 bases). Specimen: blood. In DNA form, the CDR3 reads TGTGCCAGCTCACCAGGGGACTTGAACACCGGGGAGCTGTTTTTT. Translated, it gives CASSPGDLNTGELFF. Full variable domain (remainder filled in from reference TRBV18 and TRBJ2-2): NAGVMQNPRHLVRRRGQEARLRCSPMKGHSHVYWYRQLPEEGLKFMVYLQKENIIDESGMPKERFSAEFPKEGPSILRIQQVVRGDSAAYFCASSPGDLNTGELFFGEGSRLTVL.